This T cell receptor (beta chain) came from a study of control samples from healthy donors and cancer patients. Assay: immunoSEQ multiplex PCR; the TCRdb copy retains only in-frame clones and omits some. The sample has approximately 60,000 clones, around 85% seen once. Trimming at V came to 0 bases and at J to 0 bases, leaving 8 bases not matched to a gene. The CDR3 has 18 amino acids. Germline lookup yields CDR1 LNHDA and CDR2 SQIVND (reference sequence). Sequences were obtained from blood. This receptor was taken from a man aged 40-55 years in good health. The chain carries TRBV19 and TRBJ2-1; TRBD2 aligns across 7 bases. CDR3 sequence: CASSIDLPGGSSYNEQFF. CDR3 in DNA: TGTGCCAGTAGTATAGATCTCCCCGGGGGGAGCTCCTACAATGAGCAGTTCTTC.